This passage covers 9 T cell receptor beta chains from one sample sequenced in a study of cytomegalovirus exposure and HLA in healthy donors. Researchers ran the PCR with 60 Vbeta and 13 Jbeta primers. The repertoire was sequenced with immunoSEQ multiplex PCR; TCRdb's copy has only in-frame clones and lacks some. Seen here are around 140,000 clones, roughly four fifths observed once, and the top ten hold about 1.4%. What was sequenced was PBMCs. The source of these receptors is a man aged 25 to 40 in good health and CMV-seropositive.

The chain recombines TRBV7-9 with TRBJ1-4; D is perhaps TRBD1 (5 bases). Trimming shortened V by 2 bases and J by 5 bases, and 12 bases separated the two germline ends. This CDR3 spans 15 amino acids. Germline lookup yields CDR1 SEHNR and CDR2 FQNEAQ (reference sequence). The CDR3 loop is CASSLIGVGNEKLFF. In nucleotides, the CDR3 is TGTGCCAGCAGCTTAATAGGGGTTGGCAATGAAAAACTGTTTTTT.

This clone showed up just a few times. V gene TRBV6-1 combines with J gene TRBJ1-6; the D is unclear. Trimming took 3 bases from V and 7 from J, leaving 10 bases between them. The CDR3 extends over 14 amino acids. Per the germline V gene, CDR1 is MNHNS and CDR2 is SASEGT. CDR3 residues: CASSEWRSNSPLHF. In DNA form, the CDR3 reads TGTGCCAGCAGTGAGTGGCGGAGCAATTCACCCCTCCACTTT.

The chain recombines TRBV9 with TRBJ1-3; maybe TRBD1 (5 bases). The CDR3 has 15 amino acids. In germline, CDR1 is SGDLS, CDR2 YYNGEE. V was clipped by 4 bases and J by 3 bases, with 14 bases between them. The CDR3 DNA is TGTGCCAGCAGCCCCGAGACAGCTTATGGAAACACCATATATTTT. Residues: CASSPETAYGNTIYF.

In regard to this clone: Different DNA sequences within this sample yield the same CDR3. V gene TRBV5-1 combines with J gene TRBJ2-3; 9 bases line up with TRBD1. Germline-derived CDR1 and CDR2 are SGHRS and YFSETQ. V trimming: 2 bases; J trimming: 2 bases; junction bases outside the gene matches: 3. The CDR3 length is 15 residues. CDR3 DNA: TGCGCCAGCAGCTTTGGACAGGGGTCCACAGATACGCAGTATTTT. It is translated as CASSFGQGSTDTQYF.

The gene calls are TRBV30 and TRBJ1-2, with a weak D call TRBD1 (5 bases). The CDR3 loop spans 13 amino acids. The germline CDR1 and CDR2 sequences are GTSNPN and SVGIG (reference sequence). V was trimmed by 1 base and J by 3 bases, leaving 9 bases between them. The CDR3 sequence is CAWSEQTDYGYTF. CDR3 coding DNA: TGTGCCTGGAGTGAGCAGACAGACTATGGCTACACCTTC.

The chain has TRBV6-1 and TRBJ2-3; TRBD2 agrees at 9 bases. This CDR3 region has 13 residues. V shed 10 bases, J shed 6 bases, and the junction held 8 bases outside the gene matches. In germline, CDR1 is MNHNS, CDR2 SASEGT. CDR3 DNA sequence: TGTGCCACCTCAGGGGCGGGGGGGGATACGCAGTATTTT. Translation gives CATSGAGGDTQYF.

The rearrangement joins TRBV7-6 to TRBJ1-5; no clear D. Germline V gene lookup returns CDR1 SGHVS and CDR2 FNYEAQ. This CDR3 is 14 amino acids long. V was clipped by 0 bases and J by 3 bases, with 6 bases between them. For the CDR3, the DNA is TGTGCCAGCAGCTTAGCGGAGAACAATCAGCCCCAGCATTTT. Its translation is CASSLAENNQPQHF.

This clone came up a few times. The CDR3 DNA reads TGTGCCAGCAGTAGCCCTAATGAAAAACTGTTTTTT. Amino acid sequence: CASSSPNEKLFF. The chain links TRBV6-6 to TRBJ1-4; D gene ambiguous. The V gene lost 5 bases and the J gene lost 3 bases, with 4 bases spanning the gap. The CDR3 length is 12 residues. CDR1 and CDR2 from the germline V gene are MNHNY and SVGAGI (reference sequence).

This clone came up once. The V call is TRBV7-9, the J call TRBJ1-2, with TRBD1 identical over 8 bases. Germline loops: CDR1 SEHNR, CDR2 FQNEAQ (reference sequence). V gave up 5 bases and J gave up 7 bases; unmatched junction bases: 6. This CDR3 region has 13 residues. The CDR3 DNA reads as TGTGCCAGCAGCCGTGGACAGGGCCCTGGCTACACCTTC. It encodes CASSRGQGPGYTF. The full variable domain, its missing parts supplied by reference TRBV7-9 and TRBJ1-2, is DTGVSQNPRHKITKRGQNVTFRCDPISEHNRLYWYRQTLGQGPEFLTYFQNEAQLEKSRLLSDRFSAERPKGSFSTLEIQRTEQGDSAMYLCASSRGQGPGYTFGSGTRLTVV.